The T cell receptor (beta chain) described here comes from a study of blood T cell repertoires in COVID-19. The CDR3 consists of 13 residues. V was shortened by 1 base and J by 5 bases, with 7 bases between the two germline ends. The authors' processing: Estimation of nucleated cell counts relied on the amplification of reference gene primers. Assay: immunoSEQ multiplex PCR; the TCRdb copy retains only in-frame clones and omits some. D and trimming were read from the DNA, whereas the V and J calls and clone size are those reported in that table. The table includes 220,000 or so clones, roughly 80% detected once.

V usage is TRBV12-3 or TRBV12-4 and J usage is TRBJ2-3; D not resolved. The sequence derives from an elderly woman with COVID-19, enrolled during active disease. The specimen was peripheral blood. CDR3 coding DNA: TGTGCCAGCAGTTTAGGGCGGAGAGATACGCAGTATTTT. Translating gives CASSLGRRDTQYF.